This T cell receptor beta chain emerged from a study of technical replicates of blood from a few donors. In germline, CDR1 is MNHEY, CDR2 SMNVEV (reference sequence). V dropped 4 bases and J dropped 2 bases, with 15 bases sitting between them. The CDR3 has 16 amino acids. This clone was picked up one time. Repertoires were generated with immunoSEQ multiplex PCR, while TCRdb's copy carries only in-frame clones and drops some. Of about 70,000 clones detected, approximately 94% appear once; the ten largest clones hold about 0.4%. Sequencing was carried out using T cells isolated from PBMCs. The V gene is TRBV27, the J gene TRBJ1-5; D unclear. The sequence was obtained from a human donor in good health. CDR3 residues: CASSSLALIGNQPQHF. The CDR3 nucleotides are TGTGCCAGCAGTTCATTGGCCCTTATTGGCAATCAGCCCCAGCATTTT.